Sequencing of this T cell receptor (beta chain) was carried out in a study of blood T cell repertoires in COVID-19. Germline lookup yields CDR1 MNHNY and CDR2 SVGAGI (reference sequence). This CDR3 has 16 amino acids. With V trimmed by 2 bases and J by 1 base, 4 bases remained unmatched. TCRdb's table, derived via immunoSEQ multiplex PCR, lists solely in-frame clones and lacks some. The table shows 250,000 to 350,000 clones, with 75% to 90% occurring only once. What was sequenced was peripheral blood. The sequence was collected from a man aged 30 to 39 with acute or convalescent COVID-19. This rearrangement joins TRBV6-6 to TRBJ2-1, with 8 bases identical to TRBD2. DNA of the CDR3: TGTGCCAGCAGTTACCCAGCGGGAGTGTCCTACAATGAGCAGTTCTTC. This translates into CASSYPAGVSYNEQFF.